This TCR beta chain was retrieved from a study of CD8+ T cells in alopecia areata (dated by TCRdb to 2017 to 2018). For context, the study as a whole: The study used high-throughput TCRbeta sequencing to examine T cell clonal expansion in alopecia areata, in both the C3H/HeJ mouse model and human patients. Scalp tissue and sorted CD4+ and CD8+ peripheral blood T cells from patchy and totalis/universalis alopecia areata patients and from healthy controls were covered by human TCRbeta sequencing. Amplification of TCRbeta CDR3 regions was done by immunoSEQ multiplex PCR using 35 Vbeta forward primers and 13 Jbeta reverse primers. Scalp clonality was compared across normal scalp (n=4), patchy alopecia areata scalp (n=8), and alopecia totalis/universalis scalp (n=8). The RNA source kit depended on sample type: the PAXgene miRNA kit for fixed scalp, the miRNeasy kit for PBMCs, and the RNeasy kit for mouse skin.

Broad study findings and their caveats: Compared with normal scalp, lesional scalp had higher clonality and more expanded CD8+ clones, particularly in alopecia totalis/universalis, a pattern that suggests antigenic drive. Scalp TCR repertoire analysis is complicated because resident alphabeta T cells in normal human skin are also sequenced, whereas mouse skin is dominated by gammadelta T cells. TCR sequences shared between patients were less clear than in mice, possibly partly because of HLA diversity in the patient population.

Libraries were made using the immunoSEQ multiplex PCR assay. For TCR sequencing, RNA was extracted from every sample and reverse transcribed into cDNA to serve as template. First-strand cDNA was synthesized using SuperScript III with a 2:1 mix of oligo-dT and random hexamers. A synthetic immune receptor repertoire was used to gauge amplification bias, and whatever bias remained was removed computationally. From the authors' description of their analysis: Raw reads were preprocessed to remove errors, and CDR3 was defined according to IMGT conventions as the region from the conserved cysteine to phenylalanine. To get clonality, Shannon entropy was normalized by log2 of the number of productive unique TCRs and the result was subtracted from 1. Whether each scalp clone was CD4 or CD8 was inferred by checking scalp TCRbeta sequences against the CD4 and CD8 repertoires from sorted blood. Imported from immuneACCESS, the table was reduced by TCRdb to in-frame sequences with V and J called. These copies leave out some clones; in studies compared against another copy, an unresolved V gene accounts for under half, and the cause of the remainder is not known. V and J calls plus clone size are reproduced from that table; the DNA served to infer D and trimming. The sample yields around 120,000 clones; 47% were counted once. Jointly, the top ten make up 10% to 13% of the sample.

This clone was seen a few times. Its antigen is currently not known. No much larger clonotype is one base removed from it; base qualities were not supplied. According to the germline V gene, CDR1 reads MNHEY and CDR2 reads SVGAGI. The CDR3 covers 10 residues, taking in both the cysteine and the phenylalanine. Of all the DNA, just the CDR3 is kept, 30 bases in frame from base 1. V lost 11 bases and J lost 4 bases; the stretch between them is 9 bases long. Lesional scalp punch biopsies and peripheral blood were obtained from alopecia areata patients. PBMCs were isolated by density centrifugation and stained for CD3, CD4 and CD8, and CD4+ and CD8+ T cells were sorted on a FACSAria. Alopecia areata patients who were not treated were recruited through a multicenter biomarker study. In 5 or 6 patients from the biomarker study, blood CD8+ T cells were sorted further into NKG2D-low and NKG2D-high fractions.

The material sequenced was NKG2D-low CD8+ T cells sorted from blood. Interpreted using the paper, the cell subset or site label stands for: sorted CD8+ NKG2D-low blood T cells. The TCR was taken from a human donor with alopecia areata. The V and J genes are TRBV6-5 and TRBJ2-7; too little of a D gene remains to name it. Read as DNA, the sequence is TGTGCCGGTGGCCGTTACGAGCAGTACTTC. Its coded protein is CAGGRYEQYF.